The source of this TCR beta chain is a study of shared clonotypes between healthy human individuals. Findings and limits, study-wide: Only blood underwent sampling, and tissue repertoires likely differ. Some naive CD4 clonotypes, around 5%, turned up in common across several donors. Donor clonotype sharing was expected to depend on sequencing depth.

About this clone itself: Its antigen is not known.

From germline, CDR1 is SGDLS and CDR2 YYNGEE. This CDR3 has 15 residues. The ends were cut back, 6 bases at V and 2 bases at J, with 15 bases in the middle. Only in-frame clones appear in the TCRdb table, and some are missing; sequencing was by immunoSEQ multiplex PCR. The sample includes around 1.9 million clones, approximately 94% of them seen just once. Naivety among CD8 cells was defined by CD45RO negativity and positive CCR7 selection, thereby excluding terminally differentiated effector memory CD45RA+ cells. The sequence was obtained from a man aged 18 to 29 in good health. Some clones in this sample may be carry-over from other donors' samples. Sequencing was performed on naive CD8+ T cells from PBMCs. The chain recombines TRBV9 with TRBJ2-1; D perhaps matches TRBD1 (6 bases). CDR3 sequence: CASTPAGVAYNEQFF. CDR3 nucleotides: TGTGCCAGCACCCCGGCAGGGGTCGCCTACAATGAGCAGTTCTTC.